The sequence of this T cell receptor (beta chain) was determined in a study of human T cells and chemical hapten exposure. Study-level findings and limits: TCRs exceeding 1 in 1000 frequency stayed unchanged with DPC sensitization.

Germline V CDR1 and CDR2: LNHDA, SQIVND (reference sequence). CDR3 length: 13 amino acids. Between the trimmed V and J ends, which lost 6 bases and 3 bases, there was a span of 12 bases. The library tagged individual cDNA molecules with unique molecular identifiers. In the study's own analysis: With a range of 23,224 to 690,600, the median per sample was around 97,000 TCRs. TCRdb passed the RACE reads through MiXCR, listing each CDR3 protein once. TCRdb, not the original authors, processed these V and J calls. The data show about 46,000 distinct CDR3 sequences, with about 3.9% seen just once and approximately 1.6% held by the top ten. The time point is: healthy volunteer bleed at 2 weeks. Unfractionated whole blood was the source from which total RNA was extracted. This clonotype showed up many times. What it recognizes is unknown.

The chain recombines TRBV19 with TRBJ2-7; D is unclear. Sequencing was carried out using whole blood. This receptor was obtained from a female donor in good health. Some clones in this sample may be carry-over from other donors' samples. CDR3 bases: TGTGCCAGTAGCTTCGGACGGAGCTACGAGCAGTACTTC. Translating gives CASSFGRSYEQYF.